Below, one T cell receptor (beta chain) is given with its context. Its antigen is unknown. The length of the CDR3 is 16 residues. Losses at the gene ends were 6 bases for V and 3 bases for J; bases not matched to a gene: 9. Germline values: CDR1 MDHEN, CDR2 SYDVKM. The data originate from a study of T cells in localized non-small cell lung cancer. Study outcomes and limitations: Heterogeneity cannot be ruled out, as sequencing used one tumor region only. Tumor showed lower T cell clonality than uninvolved adjacent lung, where it was highest.

TCRdb's copy holds only in-frame clones and misses some; the assay was immunoSEQ multiplex PCR. The repertoire consists of 100,000 to 150,000 clones, with more than 80% occurring once and the leading ten covering approximately 1.7%. This receptor was taken from a female donor of 60 years or more with stage I lung adenocarcinoma. This chain joins TRBV28 and TRBJ2-1, with 9 bases matching TRBD2. The material sequenced was peripheral blood, taken before any cancer treatment. The CDR3 coding sequence is TGTGCCAGCAGCTTCTTAGCGGGAGCTTTCTACAATGAGCAGTTCTTC. It specifies CASSFLAGAFYNEQFF. The full variable domain, rest sourced from reference TRBV28 and TRBJ2-1, is DVKVTQSSRYLVKRTGEKVFLECVQDMDHENMFWYRQDPGLGLRLIYFSYDVKMKEKGDIPEGYSVSREKKERFSLILESASTNQTSMYLCASSFLAGAFYNEQFFGPGTRLTVL.